These T cell receptor beta chains were read from a single sample in a study of T-cell reconstitution after alpha-beta-depleted transplantation in children. One entry per CDR3 protein results from TCRdb running MiXCR on the PCR reads. The sample lists about 980,000 distinct CDR3 sequences, roughly 29% occurring once. Sequences were derived from PBMCs, mostly from graft donor cells, sampled 360 days after TCRalphabeta/CD19-depleted stem cell transplant. These receptors originate from a boy under two years old who had a stem cell transplant for SCID, so the T cells may come from the graft donor. Each CDR3 is given with its conserved first and last residue. Each record gives: V gene, clone size, CDR3 length, J gene, D gene, CDR3 protein, CDR3 DNA. D genes are given only for firm matches. Only part of the rows carry a size: once, few, many, or a class if the clone is expanded.

TRBV15	.	14	TRBJ1-2	.	CATSRSGPNYGYTF	TGTGCCACCAGCAGGTCGGGACCTAACTATGGCTACACCTTC
TRBV6-5	few	19	TRBJ2-1	TRBD1	CASSYTAYKTGGLYNEQFF	TGTGCCAGCAGTTACACCGCGTACAAGACAGGGGGCCTTTACAATGAGCAGTTCTTC
TRBV20-1	many	16	TRBJ2-2	TRBD1	CSAPLFRGRSTGELFF	TGCAGTGCTCCCCTGTTCAGGGGGCGAAGCACCGGGGAGCTGTTTTTT
TRBV10-3	few	14	TRBJ2-3	TRBD1	CAIKWDREADTQYF	TGTGCCATCAAATGGGACAGGGAGGCAGATACGCAGTATTTT
TRBV12-3/TRBV12-4	.	15	TRBJ2-3	.	CASSFQGRRTDTQYF	TGTGCCAGCAGTTTTCAGGGGAGAAGGACAGATACGCAGTATTTT
TRBV20-1	.	15	TRBJ2-1	.	CSAARLLSSYNEQFF	TGCAGTGCCGCCAGACTTCTCTCATCCTACAATGAGCAGTTCTTC
TRBV5-1	few	15	TRBJ1-1	.	CASSFPGRVETEAFF	TGCGCCAGCAGCTTTCCGGGCAGGGTGGAAACTGAAGCTTTCTTT
TRBV6-1	few	16	TRBJ2-3	TRBD2	CASGPGGARITDTQYF	TGTGCCAGCGGGCCGGGGGGAGCGCGAATTACAGATACGCAGTATTTT
TRBV30	few	13	TRBJ2-3	.	CAATRGATDTQYF	TGTGCTGCCACCCGGGGGGCGACAGATACGCAGTATTTT
TRBV5-1	few	14	TRBJ2-3	.	CASSPQGAPDTQYF	TGCGCCAGCAGCCCACAGGGAGCCCCAGATACGCAGTATTTT
TRBV6-1	.	16	TRBJ1-5	.	CASSREGRGSNQPQHF	TGTGCCAGCAGTCGCGAGGGTAGAGGAAGCAATCAGCCCCAGCATTTT
TRBV5-1	.	17	TRBJ2-1	TRBD2	CASSFSGGAANDNEQFF	TGCGCCAGCAGCTTTAGCGGGGGGGCGGCCAACGACAATGAGCAGTTCTTC
TRBV5-1	.	13	TRBJ1-2	TRBD1	CASSTDRADGYTF	TGCGCCAGCAGCACGGACAGGGCGGATGGCTACACCTTC
TRBV12-3/TRBV12-4	.	15	TRBJ2-1	TRBD1	CASSSGTGVDDEQFF	TGTGCCAGCAGTTCTGGGACAGGGGTTGATGATGAGCAGTTCTTC
TRBV12-3/TRBV12-4	few	12	TRBJ2-1	.	CASSLSGQEQFF	TGTGCCAGCAGTTTATCCGGTCAAGAGCAGTTCTTC
TRBV6-1	.	16	TRBJ2-3	.	CASLVSGAASTDTQYF	TGTGCCAGCCTTGTTAGTGGGGCAGCGTCCACAGATACGCAGTATTTT
TRBV7-6	few	14	TRBJ2-7	TRBD1	CASSPDRGRGEQYF	TGTGCCAGCAGCCCCGACAGGGGGCGAGGCGAGCAGTACTTC
TRBV9	few	15	TRBJ2-7	.	CASSPDRSRGYEQYF	TGTGCCAGCAGCCCCGACAGGTCTCGGGGGTACGAGCAGTACTTC
TRBV12-3/TRBV12-4	.	12	TRBJ2-2	.	CASSLIGGELFF	TGTGCCAGCAGTTTAATCGGCGGGGAGCTGTTTTTT
TRBV12-3/TRBV12-4	.	15	TRBJ2-2	.	CASSFSRVGTGELFF	TGTGCCAGCAGTTTTAGCAGGGTGGGGACCGGGGAGCTGTTTTTT
TRBV28	.	16	TRBJ2-4	.	CASSSPLGLAKNIQYF	TGTGCCAGCAGCTCTCCTTTGGGGCTAGCCAAAAACATTCAGTACTTC
TRBV12-3/TRBV12-4	.	15	TRBJ2-2	TRBD2	CASSFPGLESGELFF	TGTGCCAGCAGCTTTCCGGGACTAGAGTCCGGGGAGCTGTTTTTT
TRBV19	.	16	TRBJ2-5	TRBD2	CASSILAGGPQETQYF	TGTGCCAGTAGTATTCTGGCGGGGGGGCCGCAAGAGACCCAGTACTTC
TRBV12-3/TRBV12-4	.	14	TRBJ1-3	.	CASSLFSSGNTIYF	TGTGCCAGCAGTCTCTTTAGCTCTGGAAACACCATATATTTT
TRBV3-1	.	13	TRBJ2-1	.	CASSQTRGWEQFF	TGTGCCAGCAGCCAAACGAGGGGTTGGGAGCAGTTCTTC
TRBV14	.	19	TRBJ2-2	.	CASSPTPPGLPNTGELFFF	.
TRBV9	few	17	TRBJ2-3	.	CASSVGTGRPSTDTQYF	TGTGCCAGCAGCGTAGGAACCGGCAGGCCTAGCACAGATACGCAGTATTTT
TRBV10-1	.	15	TRBJ2-3	TRBD2	CASSRSGESTDTQYF	TGCGCCAGCAGCCGTAGCGGGGAGAGCACAGATACGCAGTATTTT
TRBV7-2	.	15	TRBJ2-3	TRBD2	CASSSVLAGGSPQYF	TGTGCCAGCAGCTCGGTTCTAGCGGGGGGTTCCCCCCAGTATTTT
TRBV3-1	.	15	TRBJ2-2	.	CASSQVSRHPGELFF	TGTGCCAGCAGCCAAGTGTCGAGGCATCCCGGGGAGCTGTTTTTT
TRBV5-1	few	12	TRBJ1-4	.	CASSPDGVALFF	TGCGCCAGCAGCCCGGATGGGGTGGCCCTGTTTTTT